Below, 9 T cell receptor beta chains from the same sample are listed, as sequenced in a study of control samples from healthy donors and cancer patients. This table comes from immunoSEQ multiplex PCR, and its TCRdb copy is limited to in-frame clones, with some not included. The top ten clones hold about 8.5% of a sample with about 160,000 clones, around 96% of them seen once. The sample comprised blood. These receptors came from a woman aged 35 to 49 in good health.

The chain uses TRBV21-1 and TRBJ1-1. TRBV21-1 is a known pseudogene. This CDR3 region has 13 residues. CDR3 DNA sequence: TGTGCCCGTGACTCGGGGGCTAACACTGAAGCTTTCTTT. Its translation: CARDSGANTEAFF.

This chain joins TRBV5-1 and TRBJ2-1, with D maybe TRBD2 (6 bases). The V end lost 0 bases, the J end lost 6 bases, and 13 bases lay between the germline ends. The germline CDR1 and CDR2 sequences are SGHRS and YFSETQ. The CDR3 is 15 residues long. The CDR3 loop reads CASSLAPGLGNEQFF. CDR3 nucleotide sequence: TGCGCCAGCAGCTTGGCCCCGGGACTGGGCAATGAGCAGTTCTTC.

The rearrangement links TRBV3-1 (or the pseudogene TRBV3-2) to TRBJ1-4, with 10 bases matching TRBD1. Looked up from germline, CDR1 is LGHDT and CDR2 is YNNKEL (reference sequence). CDR3 length: 16 amino acids. The J segment lost 10 bases and the V segment lost 0 bases, leaving 8 bases of the junction unmatched. The CDR3: CASSQDLGQGVLKLFF. Here the CDR3 DNA reads TGTGCCAGCAGCCAAGATCTCGGACAGGGGGTTCTAAAACTGTTTTTT.

The rearrangement joins TRBV10-3 to TRBJ1-1; 7 positions agree with TRBD1. The CDR3 is 14 amino acids. V dropped 4 bases and J dropped 1; count of bases not matched to a gene: 3. Germline lookup yields CDR1 ENHRY and CDR2 SYGVKD. The CDR3 DNA is TGTGCCATCAGTGGGGGGACAGCGAACACTGAAGCTTTCTTT. This sequence encodes CAISGGTANTEAFF.

The chain employs TRBV11-2 and TRBJ1-1, with a possible D match to TRBD1 (5 bases). The V and J ends lost 5 bases and 5 bases respectively, with 15 bases between them. CDR3 length: 14 residues. Germline V gene sequence: CDR1 SGHAT, CDR2 FQNNGV. The CDR3 reads CASSPGPRRTEAFF. The DNA for the CDR3 is TGTGCCAGCAGCCCGGGACCTCGAAGGACTGAAGCTTTCTTT.

The chain combines TRBV9 with TRBJ2-1; TRBD1 matches at 7 bases. CDR1 and CDR2 (germline): SGDLS, YYNGEE. V shed 3 bases and J 4 bases; nucleotides not matched to a gene: 7. The CDR3 has 15 amino acids. CDR3 DNA sequence: TGTGCCAGCAGCGCCACAGGGGAGATTTACAATGAGCAGTTCTTC. This gives the protein CASSATGEIYNEQFF.

This chain joins TRBV7-2 and TRBJ2-1; the D gene is possibly TRBD1 (6 bases). The CDR3 has 15 amino acids. V dropped 5 bases and J dropped 0 bases, with 11 bases sitting between them. Germline V gene data show CDR1 as SGHTA and CDR2 as FQGNSA. The CDR3 loop is CASSTGISSYNEQFF. As DNA, the CDR3 is TGTGCCAGCAGCACAGGGATTAGCTCCTACAATGAGCAGTTCTTC.

The rearrangement uses TRBV3-1 (or the pseudogene TRBV3-2) and TRBJ2-5; maybe TRBD2 (6 bases). The length of the CDR3 is 16 residues. V lost 4 bases and J 5 bases, leaving 20 bases between the germline ends. The V gene's germline CDR1 is LGHDT and CDR2 YNNKEL (reference sequence). The CDR3 loop reads CASSPRRGQTTETQYF. CDR3 DNA: TGTGCCAGCAGCCCGAGGAGGGGCCAAACTACGGAGACCCAGTACTTC.

The CDR3, as DNA: TGTGCCAGCAGCTCCGTTGACTCCGGGACTGAAGCTTTCTTT. It codes for CASSSVDSGTEAFF. The rearrangement uses TRBV7-2 and TRBJ1-1; D not resolved. CDR3 length: 14 residues. Germline V gene sequence: CDR1 SGHTA, CDR2 FQGNSA. The V gene lost 4 bases and the J gene lost 5 bases, with 14 bases spanning the gap.